A single sample gave rise to the 28 T cell receptor beta chains below, sequenced in a study of T cells in Graves' hyperthyroidism and ophthalmopathy. Amplification of TCR beta CDR3 regions was performed using RNA transcripts as template. RT-PCR in the first round (using the HTBI primer set) targeted the TCR CDR3. TCRdb ran MiXCR on the multiplex PCR reads and lists one entry per CDR3 protein. The sample comprises 150,000 to 200,000 distinct CDR3 sequences, around 15% of which are singletons, and around 29% rests with the top ten. Sequencing input: blood. The receptors here all came from a woman in her fifties or sixties with Graves' hyperthyroidism.

Ten or more counts support this clonotype. J is TRBJ2-2 and V is TRBV7-2, with TRBD1 matching 9 bases. Germline V CDR1 and CDR2: SGHTA, FQGNSA. Unmatched junction bases numbered 11, after V lost 2 bases and J lost 7 bases. CDR3 length: 17 amino acids. The CDR3 here is CASSLNRGQGVIGELFF. The CDR3, as DNA: TGTGCCAGCAGCTTAAATAGGGGACAGGGTGTTATCGGGGAGCTGTTTTTT.

This clonotype has a count of ten or more. V is TRBV5-1 and J is TRBJ2-7, with D hard to call. V shed 0 bases and J shed 2 bases, with 12 bases lying between them. This CDR3 contains 15 residues. Per the germline V gene, CDR1 is SGHRS and CDR2 is YFSETQ. The CDR3 loop reads CASSLAGKGTYEQYF. CDR3 nucleotides: TGCGCCAGCAGCTTGGCCGGAAAGGGAACCTACGAGCAGTACTTC.

The chain combines TRBV7-2 with TRBJ2-7; D is undetermined. Germline lookup yields CDR1 SGHTA and CDR2 FQGNSA. The CDR3 is 11 residues long. The V end was cut by 6 bases, the J end by 7 bases, with 10 bases between. This CDR3 reads CASSRNWEQYF. For the CDR3, the DNA is TGTGCCAGCAGTCGGAACTGGGAGCAGTACTTC. Full variable domain (remainder filled in from reference TRBV7-2 and TRBJ2-7): GAGVSQSPSNKVTEKGKDVELRCDPISGHTALYWYRQSLGQGLEFLIYFQGNSAPDKSGLPSDRFSAERTGGSVSTLTIQRTQQEDSAVYLCASSRNWEQYFGPGTRLTVT.

This clonotype was observed a handful of times. The chain is built from TRBV29-1 and TRBJ2-1; TRBD2 matches 12 bases. The CDR3 is 15 residues long. J gave up 6 bases and V 3 bases, and 6 bases lay outside the gene matches. In germline, CDR1 is SQVTM, CDR2 ANQGSEA. The DNA for the CDR3 is TGCAGCGTTGACACTAGCGGGGGGCCCCGCAATGAGCAGTTCTTC. It specifies CSVDTSGGPRNEQFF.

At least ten counts were recorded for this clonotype. The chain couples TRBV5-1 to TRBJ1-2, with 8 bases matching TRBD1. Trimming at V came to 4 bases and at J to 8 bases, leaving 7 bases not matched to a gene. The CDR3 consists of 13 residues. Germline V gives CDR1 SGHRS, CDR2 YFSETQ. CDR3 sequence reads: CASSQTGAGGYTF. CDR3 nucleotides: TGCGCCAGCAGCCAGACAGGGGCGGGCGGCTACACCTTC.

This clonotype was counted ten times or more. The chain uses TRBV7-3 and TRBJ1-1; no firm D call. The germline gives CDR1 SGHTA, CDR2 FQGTGA. Deletions cut 5 bases from V and 3 bases from J, with 10 bases between. The CDR3 totals 13 residues. The CDR3 DNA sequence: TGTGCCAGCAGCCGCGGGTGGGACACTGAAGCTTTCTTT. Translated, it gives CASSRGWDTEAFF.

This clonotype came up a few times. The chain couples TRBV3-1 to TRBJ2-7; 12 bases are a match to TRBD2. Germline V gene data show CDR1 as LGHDT and CDR2 as YNNKEL (reference sequence). Trimming at V came to 4 bases and at J to 2 bases, leaving 6 bases not matched to a gene. This CDR3 is 16 amino acids long. As DNA, the CDR3 is TGTGCCAGCAGCCGTTCTAGCGGGGGGGCCACCTACGAGCAGTACTTC. This codes for CASSRSSGGATYEQYF.

This clonotype has at least ten counts. CDR3 DNA: TGTGCCAGCAGGGGACACCGCACAGATACGCAGTATTTT. It is translated as CASRGHRTDTQYF. The chain carries TRBV6-1 and TRBJ2-3, with D possibly matching TRBD1 (6 bases). CDR3 length: 13 residues. V was cut by 6 bases and J by 1 base, with 8 bases left in between. Germline V CDR1 and CDR2: MNHNS, SASEGT.

This clonotype was detected many times. The CDR3 sequence: CASSLAVGVYEQYF. CDR3 DNA: TGTGCCAGCAGCTTAGCAGTGGGGGTCTACGAGCAGTACTTC. V usage is TRBV7-9 and J usage is TRBJ2-7, with D perhaps matching TRBD1 or TRBD2 (5 bases each). V dropped 0 bases and J dropped 3 bases, with 9 bases sitting between them. Germline CDR1 is SEHNR and CDR2 is FQNEAQ (reference sequence). The CDR3 sequence is 14 residues long.

This clonotype was seen many times. The V call is TRBV6-1, the J call TRBJ2-6; D assignment may be TRBD1 or TRBD2 (5 bases each). The ends were cut back, 5 bases at V and 2 bases at J, with 10 bases in the middle. Germline values: CDR1 MNHNS, CDR2 SASEGT. This CDR3 contains 15 residues. This CDR3 is CASSSLGAGANVLTF. The CDR3 DNA reads as TGTGCCAGCAGTTCCCTGGGGGCTGGGGCCAACGTCCTGACTTTC.

Worth noting for this clonotype: Given a much more abundant clone one base away, this may be a read error. Given the absence of the conserved phenylalanine or tryptophan at the CDR3 end, a read error is likely. V gene TRBV5-1 combines with J gene TRBJ2-7, with TRBD1 matching 7 bases. CDR3 length: 17 residues. Trimming took 0 bases from V and 0 from J; bases not matched to a gene: 9. Per the germline V gene, CDR1 is SGHRS and CDR2 is YFSETQ. The CDR3 loop reads CASSLGPWTGVSYEQYL. The CDR3, as DNA: TGCGCCAGCAGCTTGGGCCCCTGGACAGGCGTCTCCTACGAGCAGTACCTC.

This clonotype was observed at least ten times. The genes are TRBV28 and TRBJ1-1, with unresolved D. Germline assignment: CDR1 MDHEN and CDR2 SYDVKM. The CDR3 is 11 residues long. Trimming removed 9 bases from V and 1 base from J, with 6 bases in between. CDR3 nucleotides: TGTGCCAGTCGGGAGAACACTGAAGCTTTCTTT. Its protein is CASRENTEAFF.

This clonotype was recorded once. The rearrangement links TRBV12-3 or TRBV12-4 to TRBJ1-1; no clear D. Trimming cost V 3 bases and J 6 bases, with 14 bases left between them. CDR3 size: 14 residues. The CDR3 nucleotides are TGTGCCAGCAGTTTGGTCGCACTGGGCGCTGAAGCTTTCTTT. This translates into CASSLVALGAEAFF.

Worth noting for this clonotype: With a much larger clone just one base away, this may be a read error. The gene calls are TRBV5-1 and TRBJ2-2; 8 bases align to TRBD1. The CDR3 has 15 residues. Germline V gene sequence: CDR1 SGHRS, CDR2 YFSETQ. The CDR3 bases are TGCGCCAGCAGATGGCAGGGGGCTTACACCGGGGAGCTGCTTTTT. Protein sequence: CASRWQGAYTGELLF.

This clonotype appeared many times. CDR3 nucleotides: TGTGCCAGCAGCTTAGAGCGTCAGCGGACCCAGTACTTC. Its protein product is CASSLERQRTQYF. This chain uses TRBV7-3 with TRBJ2-5; D is unresolved. The germline V gene encodes CDR1 SGHTA and CDR2 FQGTGA. Trimming left V 2 bases short and J 7 bases short, with 11 bases between. The CDR3 has 13 amino acids.

The sample holds a few counts of this clonotype. The J gene is TRBJ1-1, the V gene TRBV5-6; tentative D call: TRBD1 (5 bases). Per germline, CDR1 SGHDT and CDR2 YYEEEE. Trimming stripped 4 bases from V and 7 bases from J, with 17 bases between. The CDR3 extends over 14 amino acids. CDR3 sequence (DNA): TGTGCCAGCAGCCTCGCGGGGCGAGCTGGTGAAGCTTTCTTT. It codes for CASSLAGRAGEAFF.

The chain combines TRBV27 with TRBJ1-2; D possibly corresponds to TRBD1 (6 bases). V lost 5 bases to trimming and J lost 4 bases, with 17 bases between them. The CDR3 is made up of 15 amino acids. Germline V gene data show CDR1 as MNHEY and CDR2 as SMNVEV (reference sequence). As DNA, the CDR3 is TGTGCCAGCAGTCCCGACCCAGGGGTTTCCTATGGCTACACCTTC. Translation: CASSPDPGVSYGYTF.

The sample holds many counts of this clonotype. In nucleotides, the CDR3 is TGTGCCAGCAATCCCACAGGGGGCAAGAATCAGCCCCAGCATTTT. As protein: CASNPTGGKNQPQHF. The V gene is TRBV6-1, the J gene TRBJ1-5, with 9 bases that match TRBD1. The CDR3 runs to 15 residues. With V trimmed by 7 bases and J by 4 bases, 8 bases remained unmatched. In germline, CDR1 is MNHNS, CDR2 SASEGT.

This clonotype was seen at least ten times. The chain carries TRBV28 and TRBJ2-5; a possible D gene is TRBD2 (6 bases). The CDR3 loop spans 11 amino acids. From germline, CDR1 is MDHEN and CDR2 SYDVKM. V gave up 2 bases and J gave up 13 bases, with 11 bases separating them. The CDR3 protein is CASSLGTRGYF. DNA for the CDR3: TGTGCCAGCAGTTTAGGGACTCGAGGGTACTTC.

This clonotype was counted at least ten times. The CDR3 here is CASSPASGNQPQHF. In DNA form, the CDR3 reads TGTGCCAGCTCCCCGGCCTCTGGTAATCAGCCCCAGCATTTT. The gene calls are TRBV18 and TRBJ1-5; D is undetermined. Trimming cost V 6 bases and J 4 bases, with 13 bases left between them. Germline V gene data show CDR1 as KGHSH and CDR2 as LQKENI. This CDR3 has 14 residues. The full variable domain, in which reference TRBV18 and TRBJ1-5 provide the parts outside the CDR3, is NAGVMQNPRHLVRRRGQEARLRCSPMKGHSHVYWYRQLPEEGLKFMVYLQKENIIDESGMPKERFSAEFPKEGPSILRIQQVVRGDSAAYFCASSPASGNQPQHFGDGTRLSIL.

In its sample, this clonotype was seen many times. The chain's CDR3 is CASSWGGDVDTQYF. In nucleotides, the CDR3 is TGTGCCAGCAGCTGGGGCGGGGATGTGGATACGCAGTATTTT. V and J are TRBV11-1 and TRBJ2-3; a weak D match, TRBD2 (6 bases). CDR3 length: 14 amino acids. V shed 4 bases and J shed 6 bases, with 14 bases lying between them. Per germline, CDR1 SGHAT and CDR2 FQDESV (reference sequence).

This clonotype has a handful of counts. It may be a read error: a sequence one base away is much more abundant. This chain connects TRBV7-6 to TRBJ1-1; D uncertain. This CDR3 spans 13 amino acids. Germline CDR1 reads SGHVS; CDR2 reads FNYEAQ. CDR3 in DNA: TGTGTCAGCAGCCCCTTCATGAACACTGAAGCTTTCTTT. Its protein is CVSSPFMNTEAFF.

This clonotype was recorded many times. CDR3: CASSSESGQGFGGYTF. CDR3 bases: TGTGCCAGCAGTTCGGAATCGGGACAGGGGTTTGGTGGCTACACCTTC. V and J are TRBV6-1 and TRBJ1-2; TRBD1 agrees at 10 bases. The CDR3 runs to 16 residues. J was trimmed by 7 bases and V by 5 bases; bases with no gene match: 13. CDR1 is MNHNS, CDR2 SASEGT, per germline.

This clonotype has a count of ten or more. The chain carries TRBV13 and TRBJ2-1, with D hard to call. CDR1 is PRHDT and CDR2 is FYEKMQ in the germline V gene (reference sequence). This CDR3 comprises 12 residues. V lost 3 bases, J lost 8 bases, and 8 bases lay in between. The CDR3 here is CASSFAGYEQFF. Written as DNA, the CDR3 is TGTGCCAGCAGCTTCGCCGGGTATGAGCAGTTCTTC.

This clonotype has a count of ten or more. The J gene is TRBJ1-1, the V gene TRBV11-2, with a weak D call TRBD1 (5 bases). The ends were cut back, 1 base at V and 8 bases at J, with 11 bases in the middle. The CDR3 has 13 residues. The V gene's germline CDR1 is SGHAT and CDR2 FQNNGV. CDR3: CASSLVPGQEAFF. CDR3 in DNA: TGTGCCAGCAGCTTAGTACCGGGGCAAGAAGCTTTCTTT.

The chain joins TRBV7-2 to TRBJ1-1, with D possibly TRBD1 on 5 matching bases. Germline V gives CDR1 SGHTA, CDR2 FQGNSA. Between the trimmed V and J ends, which lost 0 bases and 10 bases, there was a span of 15 bases. This CDR3 spans 14 amino acids. CDR3 in DNA: TGTGCCAGCAGCTTAGCTATCGGGGGTAGTGCAGCTTTCTTT. Translated, it gives CASSLAIGGSAAFF.

The chain combines TRBV7-2 with TRBJ1-1, with 8 bases fitting TRBD1. Germline values: CDR1 SGHTA, CDR2 FQGNSA. With 5 bases clipped from V and 7 bases from J, the junction kept 12 bases outside the gene matches. There are 15 residues in the CDR3. CDR3: CASSRKSTGGVEAFF. For the CDR3, the DNA is TGTGCCAGCAGCCGGAAGTCAACAGGGGGAGTTGAAGCTTTCTTT.

Many counts were recorded for this clonotype. The gene calls are TRBV6-5 and TRBJ1-1; D is unclear. The V gene's germline CDR1 is MNHEY and CDR2 SVGAGI. Between the trimmed V and J ends, which lost 5 bases and 1 base, there was a span of 14 bases. There are 15 residues in the CDR3. In nucleotides, the CDR3 is TGTGCCAGCAGTACTCCGGAGGCACCGAACACTGAAGCTTTCTTT. Amino acid sequence: CASSTPEAPNTEAFF.